The subject of this entry is one T cell receptor beta chain. The antigen it recognizes is unknown. Base qualities are missing; no much larger clone stands one base away. Each collaborating institution followed its own protocols to collect whole blood in K2EDTA tubes. Collaborator samples were shipped for TCRbeta analysis as frozen whole blood, isolated PBMCs, or DNA extracted from either sample type. TCRbeta CDR3 regions were amplified from genomic DNA by means of the immunoSEQ Assay, a bias-controlled multiplex PCR. As for the authors' bioinformatics: The number of nucleated cells in each sample was estimated by amplification of reference gene primers within the assay. To quantify the absolute abundance of each unique TCRbeta CDR3 rearrangement, sequence reads were collapsed and filtered. For each sample, productive Simpson clonality was calculated as the square root of Simpson's diversity index across productive rearrangements. TCRdb re-hosts the immuneACCESS table, in-frame sequences only. Its copies lack some clones; in the studies checked, an unresolved V gene accounts for under half of them, and the cause for the rest is not known. The DNA gave D and trimming, while V, J and clone size come from that table. In all, the sample holds about 210,000 clones, and about 91% of those were seen once. The ten largest account for around 4.8% of the sample.

CDR1 MNHEY and CDR2 SVGAGI are derived from the germline V gene. Including cysteine and phenylalanine, the CDR3 has 14 amino acids. The read is trimmed to its CDR3 DNA, 42 bases read in frame from base 1. The junction carries 13 bases between V and J, which are trimmed by 6 bases and 7 bases respectively. This specimen comes from a study of blood T cell repertoires in COVID-19 (dated by TCRdb to about 2020). For the study in its entirety: Samples from collaborators originated in the United States, Italy and Spain and spanned both the acute and convalescent phases of COVID-19. Subjects who had been exposed to COVID-19, were actively infected with it, or had recovered from it provided the deeply sampled blood TCRbeta repertoires that made up the dataset. The prospective study material was composed of cDNA or gDNA derived from T cells, B-cell-depleted T cells, or PBMCs. The sample metadata nearly always contained a de-identified subject ID, COVID-19 status, age in years and sex. The samples were drawn from two sources: the first 160 participants of the ongoing ImmuneRACE study, and some 1,300 subjects contributed by 6 global collaborators. HLA class I and class II types, where available, came from metadata supplied by the sample provider rather than from assay-based typing. The repertoires were made available in a free public database intended to serve as a resource for research on the immune response to SARS-CoV-2.

Points the paper makes about the study in general: Clinical and demographic metadata were provided uncurated, with the amount varying by source and participant.

Sequenced sample: peripheral blood. The sequence is built from TRBV6-5 and TRBJ1-6; a tentative D call is TRBD1 (5 bases match). The TCR was taken from a woman aged 40 to 50 with acute or convalescent COVID-19. The nucleotides are TGTGCCAGCAGGAGGCAGGGCTACAATTCACCCCTCCACTTT. It translates to CASRRQGYNSPLHF.